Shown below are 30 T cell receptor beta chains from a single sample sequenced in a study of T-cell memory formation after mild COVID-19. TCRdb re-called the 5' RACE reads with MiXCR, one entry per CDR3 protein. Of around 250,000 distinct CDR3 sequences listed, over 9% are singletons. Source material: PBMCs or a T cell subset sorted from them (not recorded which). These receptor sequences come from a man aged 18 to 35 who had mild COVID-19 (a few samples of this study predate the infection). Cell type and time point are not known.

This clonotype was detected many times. In DNA, the CDR3 is TGTGCCAGCAGCTTGGGGCTAGACACTTCTATTCAGTACTTC. This translates into CASSLGLDTSIQYF. The V call is TRBV5-4, the J call TRBJ2-4; D is undetermined. CDR1 and CDR2 from the germline V gene are SGHNT and YYREEE (reference sequence). The CDR3 has 14 amino acids. V was trimmed by 0 bases and J by 10 bases, leaving 14 bases between them.

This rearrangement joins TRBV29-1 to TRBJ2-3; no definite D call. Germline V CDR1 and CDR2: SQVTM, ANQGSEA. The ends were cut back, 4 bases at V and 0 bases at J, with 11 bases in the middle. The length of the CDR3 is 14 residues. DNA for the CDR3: TGCAGCGTTGGGGTCAGCGTAAGCACAGATACGCAGTATTTT. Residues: CSVGVSVSTDTQYF.

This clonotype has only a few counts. CDR3 amino acids: CASSYSGAARDEQYF. In nucleotides, the CDR3 is TGTGCCAGCAGTTACTCGGGCGCCGCTCGGGACGAGCAGTACTTC. The V call is TRBV6-2 or TRBV6-3, the J call TRBJ2-7; D gene uncertain. V lost 0 bases and J 5 bases, leaving 14 bases between the germline ends. Germline V gene lookup returns CDR1 MNHEY and CDR2 SVGEGT. The CDR3 has 15 amino acids.

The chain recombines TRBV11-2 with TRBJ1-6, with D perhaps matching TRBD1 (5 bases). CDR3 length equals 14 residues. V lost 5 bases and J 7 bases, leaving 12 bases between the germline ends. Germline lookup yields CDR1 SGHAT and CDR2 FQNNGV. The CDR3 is CASSQTGRNSPLHF. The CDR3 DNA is TGTGCCAGCAGCCAAACGGGGCGGAATTCACCCCTCCACTTT.

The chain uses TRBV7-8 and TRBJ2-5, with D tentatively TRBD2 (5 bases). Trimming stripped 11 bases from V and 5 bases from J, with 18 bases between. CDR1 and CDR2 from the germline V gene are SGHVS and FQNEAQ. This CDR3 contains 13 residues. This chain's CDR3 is CAVPVGSGETQYF. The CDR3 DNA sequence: TGTGCCGTTCCGGTGGGGTCGGGGGAGACCCAGTACTTC. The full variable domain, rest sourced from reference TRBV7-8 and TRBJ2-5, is GAGVSQSPRYKVAKRGQDVALRCDPISGHVSLFWYQQALGQGPEFLTYFQNEAQLDKSGLPSDRFFAERPEGSVSTLKIQRTQQEDSAVYLCAVPVGSGETQYFGPGTRLLVL.

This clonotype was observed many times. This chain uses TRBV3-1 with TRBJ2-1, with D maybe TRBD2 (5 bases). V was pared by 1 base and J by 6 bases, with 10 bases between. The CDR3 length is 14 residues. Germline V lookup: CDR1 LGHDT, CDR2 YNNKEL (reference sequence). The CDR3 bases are TGTGCCAGCAGCCAAGGGCTAGAGGGCAATGAGCAGTTCTTC. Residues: CASSQGLEGNEQFF.

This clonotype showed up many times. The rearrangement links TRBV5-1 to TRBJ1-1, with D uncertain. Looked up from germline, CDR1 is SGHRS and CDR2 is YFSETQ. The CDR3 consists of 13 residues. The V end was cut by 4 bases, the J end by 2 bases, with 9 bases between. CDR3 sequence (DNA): TGCGCCAGCAGCGCGGGGATAAACACTGAAGCTTTCTTT. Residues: CASSAGINTEAFF. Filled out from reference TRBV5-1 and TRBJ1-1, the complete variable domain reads KAGVTQTPRYLIKTRGQQVTLSCSPISGHRSVSWYQQTPGQGLQFLFEYFSETQRNKGNFPGRFSGRQFSNSRSEMNVSTLELGDSALYLCASSAGINTEAFFGQGTRLTVV.

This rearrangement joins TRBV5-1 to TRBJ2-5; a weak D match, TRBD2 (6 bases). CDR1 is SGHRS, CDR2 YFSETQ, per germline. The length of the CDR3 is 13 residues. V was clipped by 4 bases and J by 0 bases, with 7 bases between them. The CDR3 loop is CASSAGYQETQYF. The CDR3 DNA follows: TGCGCCAGCAGCGCGGGGTACCAAGAGACCCAGTACTTC.

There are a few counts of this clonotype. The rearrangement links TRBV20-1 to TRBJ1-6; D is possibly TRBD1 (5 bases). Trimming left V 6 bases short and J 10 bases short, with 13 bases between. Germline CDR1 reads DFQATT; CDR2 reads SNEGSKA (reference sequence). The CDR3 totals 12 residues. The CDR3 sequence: CSATDIWSPLHF. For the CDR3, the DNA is TGCAGTGCAACGGACATCTGGTCACCCCTCCACTTT.

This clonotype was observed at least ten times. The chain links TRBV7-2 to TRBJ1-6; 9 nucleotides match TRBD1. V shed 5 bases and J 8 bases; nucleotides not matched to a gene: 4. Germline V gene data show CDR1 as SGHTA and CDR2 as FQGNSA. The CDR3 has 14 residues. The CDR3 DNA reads TGTGCCAGCAGCCCTCGGACAGGGGATTCACCCCTCCACTTT. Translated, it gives CASSPRTGDSPLHF.

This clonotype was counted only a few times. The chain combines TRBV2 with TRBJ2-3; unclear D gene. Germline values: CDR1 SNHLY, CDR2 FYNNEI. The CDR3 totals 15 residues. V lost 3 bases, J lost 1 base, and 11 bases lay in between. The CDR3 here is CASSELGPGTDTQYF. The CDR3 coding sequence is TGTGCCAGCAGTGAGCTTGGACCTGGCACAGATACGCAGTATTTT.

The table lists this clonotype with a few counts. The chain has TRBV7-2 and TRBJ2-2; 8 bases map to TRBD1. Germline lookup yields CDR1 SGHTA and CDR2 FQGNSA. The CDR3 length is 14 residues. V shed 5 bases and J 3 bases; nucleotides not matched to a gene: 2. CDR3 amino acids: CASSDRGYTGELFF. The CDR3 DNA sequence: TGTGCCAGCAGCGACAGGGGCTACACCGGGGAGCTGTTTTTT.

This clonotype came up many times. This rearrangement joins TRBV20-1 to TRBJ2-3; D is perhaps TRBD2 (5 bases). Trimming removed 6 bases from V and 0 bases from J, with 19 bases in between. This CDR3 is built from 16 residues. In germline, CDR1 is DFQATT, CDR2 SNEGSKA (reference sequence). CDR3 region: CSATRGGPTSTDTQYF. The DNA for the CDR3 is TGCAGTGCCACGCGAGGCGGGCCGACTAGCACAGATACGCAGTATTTT.

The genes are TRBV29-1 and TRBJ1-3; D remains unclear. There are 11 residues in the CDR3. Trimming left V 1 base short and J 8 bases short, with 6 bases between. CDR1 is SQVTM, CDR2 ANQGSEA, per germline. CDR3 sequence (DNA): TGCAGCGTTGAAGTGAGGGACACCATATATTTT. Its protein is CSVEVRDTIYF.

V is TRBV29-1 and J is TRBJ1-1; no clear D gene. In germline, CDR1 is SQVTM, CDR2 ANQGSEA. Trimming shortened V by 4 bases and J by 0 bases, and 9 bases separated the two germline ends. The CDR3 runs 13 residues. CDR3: CSVGGGVNTEAFF. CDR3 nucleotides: TGCAGCGTTGGGGGTGGGGTGAACACTGAAGCTTTCTTT.

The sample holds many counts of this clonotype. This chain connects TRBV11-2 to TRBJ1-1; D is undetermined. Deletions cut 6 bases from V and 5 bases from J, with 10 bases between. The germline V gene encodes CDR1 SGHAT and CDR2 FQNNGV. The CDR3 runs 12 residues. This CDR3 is CASRHTGTEAFF. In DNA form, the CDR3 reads TGTGCCAGCAGACATACGGGGACTGAAGCTTTCTTT.

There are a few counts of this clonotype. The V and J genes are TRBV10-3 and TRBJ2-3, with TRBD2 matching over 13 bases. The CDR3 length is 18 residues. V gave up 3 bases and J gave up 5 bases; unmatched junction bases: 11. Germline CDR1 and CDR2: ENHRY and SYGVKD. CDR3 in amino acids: CAISDHGLAGAGGDTQYF. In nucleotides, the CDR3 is TGTGCCATCAGTGATCACGGACTAGCGGGGGCCGGGGGAGATACGCAGTATTTT.

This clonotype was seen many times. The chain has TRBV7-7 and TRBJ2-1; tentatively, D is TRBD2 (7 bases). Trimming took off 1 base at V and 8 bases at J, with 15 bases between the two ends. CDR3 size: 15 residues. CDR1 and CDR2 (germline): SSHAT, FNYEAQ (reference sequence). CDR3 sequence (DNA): TGTGCCAGCAGCTTAGGGCGGGGGCAGAGTTATGAGCAGTTCTTC. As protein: CASSLGRGQSYEQFF.

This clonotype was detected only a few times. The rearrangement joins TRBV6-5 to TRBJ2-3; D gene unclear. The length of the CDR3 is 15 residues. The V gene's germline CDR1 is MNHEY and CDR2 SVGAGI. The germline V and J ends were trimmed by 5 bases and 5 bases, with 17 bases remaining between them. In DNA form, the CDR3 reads TGTGCCAGCAGTATGGGCGCCCCCACCATAGATACGCAGTATTTT. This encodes CASSMGAPTIDTQYF.

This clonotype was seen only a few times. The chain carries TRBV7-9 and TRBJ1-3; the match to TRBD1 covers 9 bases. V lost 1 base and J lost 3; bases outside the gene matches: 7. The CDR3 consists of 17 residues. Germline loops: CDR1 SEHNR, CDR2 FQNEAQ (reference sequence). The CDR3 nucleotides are TGTGCCAGCAGCTTAGTCGGGACAGGGTTTTTTGGAAACACCATATATTTT. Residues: CASSLVGTGFFGNTIYF. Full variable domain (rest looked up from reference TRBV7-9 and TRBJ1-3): DTGVSQNPRHKITKRGQNVTFRCDPISEHNRLYWYRQTLGQGPEFLTYFQNEAQLEKSRLLSDRFSAERPKGSFSTLEIQRTEQGDSAMYLCASSLVGTGFFGNTIYFGEGSWLTVV.

CDR3 nucleotides: TGTGCTAGTGGTACGGGACTGATCTATGGCTACACCTTC. Protein: CASGTGLIYGYTF. The chain links TRBV12-5 to TRBJ1-2; D is perhaps TRBD1 (5 bases). CDR1 is LGHNT and CDR2 is FRNRAP in the germline V gene. V was shortened by 5 bases and J by 4 bases, with 11 bases between the two germline ends. This CDR3 is 13 amino acids long.

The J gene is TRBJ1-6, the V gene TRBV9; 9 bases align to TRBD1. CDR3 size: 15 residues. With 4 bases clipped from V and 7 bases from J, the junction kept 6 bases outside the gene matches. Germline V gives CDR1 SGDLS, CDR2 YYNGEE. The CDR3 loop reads CASSPWDRENSPLHF. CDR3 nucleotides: TGTGCCAGCAGCCCGTGGGACAGGGAGAATTCACCCCTCCACTTT.

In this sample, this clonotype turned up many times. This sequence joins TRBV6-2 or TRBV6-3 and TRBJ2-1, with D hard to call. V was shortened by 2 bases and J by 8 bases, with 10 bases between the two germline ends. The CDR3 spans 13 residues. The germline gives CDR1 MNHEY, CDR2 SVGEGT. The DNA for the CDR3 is TGTGCCAGCAGTTACGCGCAAAGGTATGAGCAGTTCTTC. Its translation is CASSYAQRYEQFF.

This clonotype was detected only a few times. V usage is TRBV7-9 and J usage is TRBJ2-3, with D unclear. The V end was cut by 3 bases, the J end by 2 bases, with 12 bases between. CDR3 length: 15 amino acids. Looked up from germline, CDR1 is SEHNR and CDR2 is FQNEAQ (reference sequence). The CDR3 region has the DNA TGTGCCAGCAGCTTTATTTCGAGGATCACAGATACGCAGTATTTT. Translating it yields CASSFISRITDTQYF.

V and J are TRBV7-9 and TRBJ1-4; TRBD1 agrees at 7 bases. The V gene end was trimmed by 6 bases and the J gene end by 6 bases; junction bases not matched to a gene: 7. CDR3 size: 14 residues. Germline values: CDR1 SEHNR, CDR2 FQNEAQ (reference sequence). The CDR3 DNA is TGTGCCAGCAGTTCACAGGGGCCTTATGAAAAACTGTTTTTT. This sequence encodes CASSSQGPYEKLFF.

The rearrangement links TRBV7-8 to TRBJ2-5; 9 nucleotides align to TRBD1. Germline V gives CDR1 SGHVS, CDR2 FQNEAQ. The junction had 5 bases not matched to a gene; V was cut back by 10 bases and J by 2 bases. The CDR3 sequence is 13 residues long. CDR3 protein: CATQTGGQETQYF. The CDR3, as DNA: TGTGCCACCCAGACAGGGGGTCAAGAGACCCAGTACTTC.

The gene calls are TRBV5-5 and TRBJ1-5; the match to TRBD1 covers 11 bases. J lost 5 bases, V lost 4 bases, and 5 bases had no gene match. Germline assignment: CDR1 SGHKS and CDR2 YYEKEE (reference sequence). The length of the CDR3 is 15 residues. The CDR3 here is CASSGSGQGDQPQHF. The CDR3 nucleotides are TGTGCCAGCAGCGGGTCGGGACAGGGGGATCAGCCCCAGCATTTT. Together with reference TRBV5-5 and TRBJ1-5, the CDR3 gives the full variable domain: DAGVTQSPTHLIKTRGQQVTLRCSPISGHKSVSWYQQVLGQGPQFIFQYYEKEERGRGNFPDRFSARQFPNYSSELNVNALLLGDSALYLCASSGSGQGDQPQHFGDGTRLSIL.

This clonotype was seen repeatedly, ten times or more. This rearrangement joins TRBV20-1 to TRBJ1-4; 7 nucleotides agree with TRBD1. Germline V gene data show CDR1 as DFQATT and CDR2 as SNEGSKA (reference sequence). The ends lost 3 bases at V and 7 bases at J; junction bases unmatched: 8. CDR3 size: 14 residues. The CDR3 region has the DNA TGCAGTGCTAGTGAGGGGGCACTGGGTGAAAAACTGTTTTTT. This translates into CSASEGALGEKLFF.

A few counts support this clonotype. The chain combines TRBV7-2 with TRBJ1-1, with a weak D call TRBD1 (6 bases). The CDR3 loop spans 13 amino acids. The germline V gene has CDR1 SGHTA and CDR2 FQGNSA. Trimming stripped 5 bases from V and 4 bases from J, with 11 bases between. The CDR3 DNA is TGTGCCAGCAGCATGATCAGGGGCACTGAAGCTTTCTTT. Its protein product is CASSMIRGTEAFF.

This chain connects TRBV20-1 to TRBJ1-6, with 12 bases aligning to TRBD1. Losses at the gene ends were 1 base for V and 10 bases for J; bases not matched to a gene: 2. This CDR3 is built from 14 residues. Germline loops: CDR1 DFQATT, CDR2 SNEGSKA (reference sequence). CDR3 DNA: TGCAGTGCTAGAGGGGGACAGGGGGCCTCACCCCTCCACTTT. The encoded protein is CSARGGQGASPLHF.